The rows below give T cell receptor beta chains drawn from one sample of a study of CD8 T cells in Susac syndrome. TCRdb recomputed calls from the immunoSEQ multiplex PCR reads with MiXCR, one row per CDR3 protein. Among under 150,000 distinct CDR3 sequences listed, over 85% were seen once. Sequencing was done on a sample of CD8+ T cells from PBMCs. The receptors stem from a human donor in good health. CDR3s include the opening cysteine and the closing phenylalanine or tryptophan. The D gene is left open where the match is weak. Only part of the rows carry a size: once, few, many, or a class if the clone is expanded.

V: TRBV9
D: -
J: TRBJ2-7
size: -
CDR3: CASNPLGGNHEQYF
DNA: TGTGCCAGCAACCCCCTGGGGGGTAACCACGAGCAGTACTTC

V: TRBV6-2/TRBV6-3
D: -
J: TRBJ2-1
size: once
CDR3: CASSYSRVEQFF
DNA: TGTGCCAGCAGTTACTCAAGGGTTGAGCAGTTCTTC

V: TRBV6-2/TRBV6-3
D: -
J: TRBJ2-2
size: -
CDR3: CAIFGQGGRELFF
DNA: TGTGCCATTTTCGGCCAGGGGGGCAGGGAGCTGTTTTTT

V: TRBV9
D: TRBD2
J: TRBJ2-7
size: -
CDR3: CASSVGLAGSGQYF
DNA: TGTGCCAGCAGCGTGGGACTAGCGGGATCCGGGCAGTACTTC

V: TRBV20-1
D: -
J: TRBJ1-1
size: -
CDR3: CSVAGQADEAFF
DNA: TGCAGTGTTGCGGGGCAGGCAGACGAAGCTTTCTTT

V: TRBV5-1
D: TRBD2
J: TRBJ2-1
size: once
CDR3: CASSSSTSGIYNEQFF
DNA: TGCGCCAGCAGCTCCTCGACTAGCGGGATCTACAATGAGCAGTTCTTC

V: TRBV2
D: -
J: TRBJ2-7
size: -
CDR3: CASAPTGISYEQYF
DNA: TGTGCCAGCGCCCCCACAGGAATCTCCTACGAGCAGTACTTC

V: TRBV5-4
D: -
J: TRBJ2-2
size: -
CDR3: CASPSGTGELFF
DNA: TGTGCCAGCCCAAGTGGCACCGGGGAGCTGTTTTTT

V: TRBV7-2
D: TRBD2
J: TRBJ2-1
size: -
CDR3: CASSPGLAGGPTYNEQFF
DNA: TGTGCCAGCAGCCCAGGACTAGCGGGAGGGCCCACCTACAATGAGCAGTTCTTC

V: TRBV30
D: -
J: TRBJ2-7
size: -
CDR3: CAWSPRGGLDPYEQYF
DNA: TGTGCCTGGAGTCCTCGAGGCGGGCTGGATCCCTACGAGCAGTACTTC

V: TRBV29-1
D: -
J: TRBJ2-1
size: -
CDR3: CSVAVDNEQFF
DNA: TGCAGCGTTGCCGTTGACAATGAGCAGTTCTTC

V: TRBV14
D: -
J: TRBJ1-2
size: -
CDR3: CASSHRDRPPGYTF
DNA: TGTGCCAGCAGCCACCGCGACAGGCCCCCTGGCTACACCTTC

V: TRBV29-1
D: -
J: TRBJ1-2
size: -
CDR3: CSVEDPWAHYGYTF
DNA: TGCAGCGTTGAAGATCCTTGGGCCCACTATGGCTACACCTTC

V: TRBV27
D: -
J: TRBJ1-5
size: -
CDR3: CASSLGRGQPQHF
DNA: TGTGCCAGCAGTTTGGGCAGGGGTCAGCCCCAGCATTTT

V: TRBV2
D: TRBD1
J: TRBJ2-7
size: few
CDR3: CASSEGDSSYEQYF
DNA: TGTGCCAGCAGTGAAGGGGACAGCTCCTACGAGCAGTACTTC

V: TRBV6-5
D: TRBD2
J: TRBJ2-1
size: once
CDR3: CASSYGGSSYNEQFF
DNA: TGTGCCAGCAGTTACGGCGGGAGCTCCTACAATGAGCAGTTCTTC

V: TRBV20-1
D: -
J: TRBJ2-1
size: -
CDR3: CSDAEDLYNEQFF
DNA: TGCAGCGACGCGGAGGATCTCTACAATGAGCAGTTCTTC

V: TRBV9
D: TRBD1
J: TRBJ1-1
size: -
CDR3: CASSASPTGPFDIYTEAFF
DNA: TGTGCCAGCAGCGCGTCCCCGACAGGGCCATTCGACATCTACACTGAAGCTTTCTTT

V: TRBV6-5
D: TRBD1
J: TRBJ2-1
size: once
CDR3: CASSATGTGNEQFF
DNA: TGTGCCAGCAGTGCCACCGGGACAGGCAATGAGCAGTTCTTC

V: TRBV28
D: TRBD2
J: TRBJ2-7
size: -
CDR3: CASSLGTNSYEQYF
DNA: TGTGCCAGCAGCTTAGGGACTAACTCCTACGAGCAGTACTTC

V: TRBV25-1
D: TRBD1
J: TRBJ1-2
size: -
CDR3: CASSYTGVVGYGYTF
DNA: TGTGCCAGCAGTTATACAGGGGTGGTTGGCTATGGCTACACCTTC

V: TRBV19
D: -
J: TRBJ2-1
size: -
CDR3: CASSIDGVHEQFF
DNA: TGTGCCAGTAGTATTGATGGGGTCCATGAGCAGTTCTTC